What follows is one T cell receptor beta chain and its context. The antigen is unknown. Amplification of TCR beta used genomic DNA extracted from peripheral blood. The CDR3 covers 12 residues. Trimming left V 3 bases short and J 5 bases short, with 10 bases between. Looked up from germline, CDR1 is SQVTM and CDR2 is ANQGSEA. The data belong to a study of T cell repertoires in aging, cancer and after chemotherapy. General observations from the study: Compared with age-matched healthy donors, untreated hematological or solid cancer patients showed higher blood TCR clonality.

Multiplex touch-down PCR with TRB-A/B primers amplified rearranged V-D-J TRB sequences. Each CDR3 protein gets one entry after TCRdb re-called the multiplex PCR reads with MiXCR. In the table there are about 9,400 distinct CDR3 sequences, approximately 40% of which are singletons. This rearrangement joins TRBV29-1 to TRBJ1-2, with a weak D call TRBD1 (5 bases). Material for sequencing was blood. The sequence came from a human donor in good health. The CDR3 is CSVDRVGYGYTF. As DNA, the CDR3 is TGCAGCGTTGACAGGGTGGGTTATGGCTACACCTTC.